This entry lists 21 T cell receptor beta chains sequenced from one sample in a study of T cell responses to AZD1222 COVID-19 vaccine. Clones were read by immunoSEQ multiplex PCR, and TCRdb kept only the in-frame ones, dropping some. The repertoire holds about 150,000 clones, with approximately 88% as singletons. The sample here was peripheral blood, taken 28 days after the second dose of the MenACWY control vaccine. These receptors were collected from an adult who received the MenACWY meningococcal vaccine as a control.

CDR3 region: CASSQGGTGVYEQYF. The CDR3 DNA follows: TGCGCCAGCAGCCAAGGGGGGACAGGGGTGTACGAGCAGTACTTC. This rearrangement joins TRBV4-3 to TRBJ2-7, with TRBD1 identical over 10 bases. CDR3 length equals 15 residues. J lost 4 bases, V lost 1 base, and 4 bases had no gene match. Germline V gene lookup returns CDR1 LGHNA and CDR2 YSLEER.

About this clone: The sample contains more than one DNA sequence encoding this CDR3. This chain uses TRBV7-9 with TRBJ1-2; TRBD1 matches 7 bases. Germline lookup yields CDR1 SEHNR and CDR2 FQNEAQ (reference sequence). J was trimmed by 6 bases and V by 2 bases; bases with no gene match: 3. This CDR3 is 13 amino acids long. The CDR3 bases are TGTGCCAGCAGCTTAAAACAGGGGCATGGCTACACCTTC. It yields the protein CASSLKQGHGYTF.

This clone showed up just a few times. This chain connects TRBV6-2 or TRBV6-3 to TRBJ1-2; D is possibly TRBD1 (5 bases). Trimming took off 0 bases at V and 0 bases at J, with 8 bases between the two ends. The germline gives CDR1 MNHEY, CDR2 SVGEGT. This CDR3 region has 15 residues. The CDR3 region is CASSYSQGPNYGYTF. The CDR3 DNA sequence: TGTGCCAGCAGTTACTCTCAGGGACCTAACTATGGCTACACCTTC.

The chain is built from TRBV18 and TRBJ2-7; the D is unclear. Germline CDR1 and CDR2: KGHSH and LQKENI. V lost 6 bases and J 1 base, leaving 13 bases between the germline ends. The CDR3 has 14 amino acids. The CDR3 loop reads CASSPDVSSYEQYF. For the CDR3, the DNA is TGTGCCAGCTCCCCTGATGTAAGTTCCTACGAGCAGTACTTC.

In its sample, this clone was seen once. V gene TRBV6-6 combines with J gene TRBJ1-1, with unresolved D. The CDR3 is 11 amino acids. Looked up from germline, CDR1 is MNHNY and CDR2 is SVGAGI (reference sequence). The V end lost 6 bases, the J end lost 10 bases, and 12 bases lay between the germline ends. CDR3 DNA: TGTGCCAGCAGAAGTCTAATGGGAGCTTTCTTT. Amino acid sequence: CASRSLMGAFF.

The CDR3 coding sequence is TGTGCCAGCAACGCCGACACTGGGGAGACCCAGTACTTC. Translation gives CASNADTGETQYF. This chain connects TRBV6-5 to TRBJ2-5; D gene ambiguous. Germline V gene lookup returns CDR1 MNHEY and CDR2 SVGAGI. V was cut by 7 bases and J by 5 bases, with 14 bases left in between. This CDR3 is 13 amino acids long.

The rearrangement uses TRBV28 and TRBJ2-5, with 9 bases identical to TRBD1. The CDR3 has 17 amino acids. Germline values: CDR1 MDHEN, CDR2 SYDVKM. J gave up 1 base and V 6 bases, and 12 bases lay outside the gene matches. This CDR3 reads CASRPPGTGSFQETQYF. As DNA, the CDR3 is TGTGCCAGCAGACCTCCGGGGACAGGGAGTTTCCAAGAGACCCAGTACTTC.

This clone has just a few counts. The chain links TRBV5-4 to TRBJ2-3; 13 bases line up with TRBD2. The CDR3 runs to 16 residues. The V segment lost 4 bases and the J segment 2 bases; nucleotides outside the gene matches: 4. The germline CDR1 and CDR2 sequences are SGHNT and YYREEE (reference sequence). CDR3 nucleotides: TGTGCCAGCAGCCGAGGGACTAGCGGGAACACAGATACGCAGTATTTT. Translated: CASSRGTSGNTDTQYF.

In DNA, the CDR3 is TGTGCCAGCTCACCCTATTCGGGACGGAGGAATTTTGGCTACACCTTC. This codes for CASSPYSGRRNFGYTF. V usage is TRBV18 and J usage is TRBJ1-2, with D possibly being TRBD1 (5 bases). Germline CDR1 reads KGHSH; CDR2 reads LQKENI. V was cut by 3 bases and J by 7 bases, with 21 bases left in between. This CDR3 contains 16 residues.

The CDR3 region has the DNA TGTGCCAGCAGGCCCGGGGGGGCGTACGGCTACACCTTC. It encodes CASRPGGAYGYTF. The chain recombines TRBV28 with TRBJ1-2; maybe TRBD1 (6 bases). The ends were cut back, 6 bases at V and 8 bases at J, with 16 bases in the middle. Germline V gives CDR1 MDHEN, CDR2 SYDVKM. The CDR3 totals 13 residues.

This sequence joins TRBV5-1 and TRBJ2-1; 8 bases are a match to TRBD1. The CDR3 loop spans 17 amino acids. V was clipped by 2 bases and J by 8 bases; unmatched bases: 15. The germline gives CDR1 SGHRS, CDR2 YFSETQ. The CDR3 nucleotides are TGCGCCAGCAGCTTCCAGTTTGGACAGGGTAAATTCTATGAGCAGTTCTTC. This sequence encodes CASSFQFGQGKFYEQFF.

The V call is TRBV28, the J call TRBJ1-2, with 9 bases aligning to TRBD1. Germline CDR1 reads MDHEN; CDR2 reads SYDVKM. The CDR3 has 14 amino acids. V trimming: 6 bases; J trimming: 4 bases; junction bases outside the gene matches: 6. CDR3 residues: CASSPDRGGYGYTF. The CDR3 bases are TGTGCCAGCAGCCCGGACAGGGGAGGCTATGGCTACACCTTC.

V gene TRBV6-1 combines with J gene TRBJ1-2; D unclear. This CDR3 contains 12 residues. V was clipped by 2 bases and J by 4 bases, with 5 bases between them. Germline assignment: CDR1 MNHNS and CDR2 SASEGT. This CDR3 reads CASSESIYGYTF. The DNA of the CDR3 is TGTGCCAGCAGTGAAAGCATCTATGGCTACACCTTC.

The CDR3 DNA reads as TGTGCCAGCTCACCAGGGACCTACGAGCAGTACTTC. Residues: CASSPGTYEQYF. This rearrangement joins TRBV18 to TRBJ2-7; unclear D gene. Trimming took 2 bases from V and 2 from J, leaving 4 bases between them. Per germline, CDR1 KGHSH and CDR2 LQKENI. The length of the CDR3 is 12 residues. Full variable domain (missing parts from reference TRBV18 and TRBJ2-7): NAGVMQNPRHLVRRRGQEARLRCSPMKGHSHVYWYRQLPEEGLKFMVYLQKENIIDESGMPKERFSAEFPKEGPSILRIQQVVRGDSAAYFCASSPGTYEQYFGPGTRLTVT.

This chain joins TRBV29-1 and TRBJ2-1, with 11 bases fitting TRBD2. CDR1 is SQVTM and CDR2 is ANQGSEA in the germline V gene. The CDR3 extends over 15 amino acids. Germline trimming cut 7 bases from V and 0 bases from J; bases unmatched to any gene: 5. The CDR3 DNA follows: TGCAGCGCCCCTAGCGGGGGGTACTCCTACAATGAGCAGTTCTTC. It is translated as CSAPSGGYSYNEQFF.

V and J are TRBV6-2 or TRBV6-3 and TRBJ2-5; 14 bases are shared with TRBD2. The CDR3 sequence is 17 residues long. J lost 5 bases, V lost 1 base, and 6 bases had no gene match. The germline gives CDR1 MNHEY, CDR2 SVGEGT. The CDR3 nucleotides read TGTGCCAGCAGTTACTATCCGGGACTAGCGGGAGATGAGACCCAGTACTTC. Residues: CASSYYPGLAGDETQYF.

This chain links TRBV3-1 (or the pseudogene TRBV3-2) with TRBJ2-3; tentative D call: TRBD1 (6 bases). V lost 1 base and J lost 2, with 10 bases in between. The CDR3 is 15 residues long. Germline-derived CDR1 and CDR2 are LGHDT and YNNKEL (reference sequence). The CDR3 DNA is TGTGCCAGCAGCCAAGCAGGGGTTCACACAGATACGCAGTATTTT. Translated, it gives CASSQAGVHTDTQYF.

In this sample, this clone turned up a few times. The genes are TRBV12-3 or TRBV12-4 and TRBJ1-2, with 8 bases matching TRBD1. CDR3 size: 12 residues. Trimming removed 5 bases from V and 7 bases from J; junction bases left unmatched: 3. The CDR3 region has the DNA TGTGCCAGCAGTCGGACAGGGAGTGGCTACACCTTC. Amino acids: CASSRTGSGYTF.

The V call is TRBV7-9, the J call TRBJ2-5; perhaps D is TRBD1 or TRBD2 (5 bases each). The germline CDR1 and CDR2 sequences are SEHNR and FQNEAQ (reference sequence). The CDR3 is 14 amino acids. V lost 7 bases and J 1 base, leaving 13 bases between the germline ends. As DNA, the CDR3 is TGTGCCAGCACACCTTGGGGGAGCCAAGAGACCCAGTACTTC. Translation gives CASTPWGSQETQYF.

This sequence joins TRBV3-1 (or the pseudogene TRBV3-2) and TRBJ2-1; the match to TRBD2 covers 10 bases. In germline, CDR1 is LGHDT, CDR2 YNNKEL (reference sequence). This CDR3 comprises 19 residues. Unmatched junction bases numbered 12, after V lost 4 bases and J lost 0 bases. CDR3 DNA sequence: TGTGCCAGCAGCCCCTACAGCGGGAGGGCCCACGGCTCCTACAATGAGCAGTTCTTC. It specifies CASSPYSGRAHGSYNEQFF.

The chain combines TRBV4-2 with TRBJ2-5; 8 nucleotides agree with TRBD1. The CDR3 sequence is 15 residues long. J lost 5 bases, V lost 4 bases, and 9 bases had no gene match. Germline V gene sequence: CDR1 LGHNA, CDR2 YNFKEQ. The CDR3 DNA reads TGTGCCAGCAGCCCCACCGTGACAGGGGTTGAGACCCAGTACTTC. This encodes CASSPTVTGVETQYF.